This is a list of T cell receptor beta chains from one sample in a study of radiotherapy plus CTLA-4 blockade in lung cancer. Profiling relied on immunoSEQ multiplex PCR, and the TCRdb table lists in-frame clones only, not all of them. The sample consists of about 99,000 clones, approximately 86% of them appearing once. The sample here was peripheral blood, taken from a patient treated with radiotherapy plus ipilimumab. The receptor source for this set is a human donor with non-small cell lung cancer that progressed on radiotherapy plus ipilimumab. Both conserved end residues are part of each CDR3. The order of the fields is D gene, clone size, J gene, V gene, CDR3 protein, CDR3 DNA. D genes are given only for firm matches. Rows give clone size only sometimes, using once, few, many, or a class for an expanded clone.

>TRBD2|NA|TRBJ2-3|TRBV7-3
CASSSPGLAPQDTQYF
TGTGCCAGCAGCTCGCCGGGACTAGCCCCTCAAGATACGCAGTATTTT
>TRBD1|NA|TRBJ1-2|TRBV5-1
CASSPDGTATYGYTF
TGCGCCAGCAGCCCGGACGGGACAGCGACCTATGGCTACACCTTC
>NA|NA|TRBJ1-1|TRBV30
CAWSPGWTEAFF
TGTGCCTGGAGTCCGGGGTGGACTGAAGCTTTCTTT
>NA|NA|TRBJ1-2|TRBV19
CASIGGHYGYTF
TGTGCCAGTATTGGAGGGCACTATGGCTACACCTTC
>NA|NA|TRBJ1-4|TRBV14
CASSRGGGEKLFF
TGTGCCAGCTCCCGTGGTGGGGGCGAAAAACTGTTTTTT
>NA|NA|TRBJ1-2|TRBV14
CASSQEGGYTF
TGTGCCAGCAGCCAAGAAGGTGGCTACACCTTC
>TRBD2|NA|TRBJ2-1|TRBV10-3
CAITGTRLSNEQFF
TGTGCCATCACGGGGACTAGGTTATCCAATGAGCAGTTCTTC
>TRBD2|NA|TRBJ2-3|TRBV9
CASSLTSGASKDTQYF
TGTGCCAGCAGCCTAACTAGCGGGGCGTCGAAGGATACGCAGTATTTT
>TRBD2|few|TRBJ2-1|TRBV7-9
CASSLRAGAYNEQFF
TGTGCCAGCAGCTTACGGGCGGGGGCCTACAATGAGCAGTTCTTC
>NA|NA|TRBJ2-7|TRBV5-4
CASSLEEYEQYF
TGTGCCAGCAGCTTGGAGGAGTACGAGCAGTACTTC
>NA|NA|TRBJ2-5|TRBV6-5
CASSKDPTGTQYF
TGTGCCAGCAGTAAGGACCCCACTGGGACCCAGTACTTC
>NA|once|TRBJ1-4|TRBV2
CASSLIRRDEKLFF
TGTGCCAGCAGCCTAATACGTCGAGACGAAAAACTGTTTTTT
>TRBD1|NA|TRBJ2-1|TRBV11-2
CASSLVSGQGAYNEQFF
TGTGCCAGCAGCTTAGTCTCTGGGCAGGGGGCCTACAATGAGCAGTTCTTC
>NA|NA|TRBJ2-7|TRBV5-6
CATSSNSYEQYF
TGTGCCACCTCTTCGAACTCCTACGAGCAGTACTTC
>TRBD1|NA|TRBJ1-1|TRBV13
CASSLRDRGFPEAFF
TGTGCCAGCAGCCTCCGGGACAGGGGATTCCCTGAAGCTTTCTTT
>TRBD1|once|TRBJ2-2|TRBV7-9
CASSARQGADTGELFF
TGTGCCAGCAGCGCCCGACAGGGGGCGGACACCGGGGAGCTGTTTTTT
>NA|NA|TRBJ1-2|TRBV7-9
CASSQLGTESQRRYTF
TGTGCCAGCAGCCAGTTGGGGACGGAATCTCAGAGACGCTACACCTTC
>NA|NA|TRBJ1-2|TRBV5-1
CASSPRDTSPYGYTF
TGCGCCAGCAGCCCACGGGACACAAGTCCCTATGGCTACACCTTC
>NA|NA|TRBJ1-2|TRBV15
CATSRDHTGAGNGYTF
TGTGCCACCAGCAGAGATCACACGGGGGCTGGGAATGGCTACACCTTC
>NA|once|TRBJ2-3|TRBV11-3
CASSRGGVTDTQYF
TGTGCCAGCAGTCGAGGGGGTGTGACAGATACGCAGTATTTT
>NA|NA|TRBJ2-1|TRBV7-3
CASSSQYLQEQFF
TGTGCCAGCAGCTCCCAGTATCTTCAAGAGCAGTTCTTC
>TRBD2|NA|TRBJ2-3|TRBV15
CATSRVPSGRADTQYF
TGTGCCACCAGCAGAGTCCCTAGCGGGAGGGCTGATACGCAGTATTTT
>NA|NA|TRBJ2-1|TRBV10-3
CAISEGQSYNEQFF
TGTGCCATCAGTGAAGGACAGTCCTACAATGAGCAGTTCTTC
>TRBD2|NA|TRBJ2-7|TRBV27
CASSLSGLVYEQYF
TGTGCCAGCAGTTTATCGGGACTAGTCTACGAGCAGTACTTC
>NA|NA|TRBJ2-3|TRBV2
CASSPGGPTDTQYF
TGTGCCAGCAGTCCCGGGGGGCCCACAGATACGCAGTATTTT
>NA|NA|TRBJ1-2|TRBV6-5
CASSYSASTGQGGYTF
TGTGCCAGCAGTTACTCGGCTTCCACCGGCCAGGGGGGCTACACCTTC
>TRBD1|NA|TRBJ2-7|TRBV5-4
CASSSMKDRAYEQYF
TGTGCCAGCAGCTCGATGAAGGACAGGGCCTACGAGCAGTACTTC
>NA|NA|TRBJ2-7|TRBV25-1
CASSESGDYEQYF
TGTGCCAGCAGTGAATCTGGGGACTACGAGCAGTACTTC
>NA|NA|TRBJ1-4|TRBV11-2
CASSPPSAGGNEKLFF
TGTGCCAGCAGCCCCCCCAGTGCGGGAGGTAATGAAAAACTGTTTTTT